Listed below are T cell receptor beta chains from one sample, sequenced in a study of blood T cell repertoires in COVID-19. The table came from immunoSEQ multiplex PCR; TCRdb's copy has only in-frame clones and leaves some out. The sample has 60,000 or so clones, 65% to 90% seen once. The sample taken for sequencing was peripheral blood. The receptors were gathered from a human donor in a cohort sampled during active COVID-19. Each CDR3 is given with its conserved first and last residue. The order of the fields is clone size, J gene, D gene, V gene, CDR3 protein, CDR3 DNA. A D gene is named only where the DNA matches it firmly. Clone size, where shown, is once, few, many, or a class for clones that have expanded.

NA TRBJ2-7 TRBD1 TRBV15 CATSRQGEAYEQYF TGTGCCACCAGCAGACAGGGGGAAGCCTACGAGCAGTACTTC
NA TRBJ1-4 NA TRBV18 CASSPGVATNEKLFF TGTGCCAGCTCACCAGGAGTAGCAACTAATGAAAAACTGTTTTTT
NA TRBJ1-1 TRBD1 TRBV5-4 CASSLKGAVGTEAFF TGTGCCAGCAGCTTAAAGGGGGCTGTGGGCACTGAAGCTTTCTTT
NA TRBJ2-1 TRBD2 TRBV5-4 CASSLGLAGVNEQFF TGTGCCAGCAGCCTGGGGCTAGCGGGGGTTAATGAGCAGTTCTTC
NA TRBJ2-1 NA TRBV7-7 CASSYGVGNYNEQFF TGTGCCAGCAGCTACGGGGTTGGAAACTACAATGAGCAGTTCTTC
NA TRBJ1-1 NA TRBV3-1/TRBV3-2 CASSPGHVNTEAFF TGTGCCAGCAGCCCTGGACATGTGAACACTGAAGCTTTCTTT
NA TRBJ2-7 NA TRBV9 CASSVTGGAYEQYF TGTGCCAGCAGCGTAACAGGAGGGGCCTACGAGCAGTACTTC
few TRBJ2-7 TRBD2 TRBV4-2 CASSHLAGVQEQYF TGTGCCAGCAGCCACCTAGCGGGGGTGCAGGAGCAGTACTTC
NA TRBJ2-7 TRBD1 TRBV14 CASSQGQGVFSYEQYF TGTGCCAGCAGCCAAGGACAGGGGGTATTCTCCTACGAGCAGTACTTC
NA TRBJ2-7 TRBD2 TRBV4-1 CASSQAPGLGGTYEQYF TGCGCCAGCAGCCAAGCCCCGGGACTAGGGGGAACTTACGAGCAGTACTTC
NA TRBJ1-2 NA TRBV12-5 CASGLVGGGGWYGYTF TGTGCTAGTGGTTTGGTAGGAGGTGGGGGCTGGTATGGCTACACCTTC
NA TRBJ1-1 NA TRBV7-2 CASRPISSNRENTEAFF TGTGCCAGCAGACCGATTTCCTCAAACAGGGAAAACACTGAAGCTTTCTTT
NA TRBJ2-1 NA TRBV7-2 CASSLGGANEQFF TGTGCCAGCAGCTTAGGTGGGGCCAATGAGCAGTTCTTC
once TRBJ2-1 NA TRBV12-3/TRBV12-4 CASSNYNEQFF TGTGCCAGCAGCAACTACAATGAGCAGTTCTTC
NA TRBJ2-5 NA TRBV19 CASSIWGEHQETQYF TGTGCCAGTAGTATTTGGGGGGAACACCAAGAGACCCAGTACTTC
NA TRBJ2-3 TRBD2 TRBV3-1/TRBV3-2 CASSQSSGPTDTQYF TGTGCCAGCAGCCAGTCTAGCGGACCCACAGATACGCAGTATTTT
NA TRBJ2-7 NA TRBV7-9 CASSFGSFRDSYEQYF TGTGCCAGCAGCTTCGGTTCGTTTCGGGACTCCTACGAGCAGTACTTC
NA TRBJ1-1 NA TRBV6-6 CASSFGENTEAFF TGTGCCAGCAGTTTCGGGGAGAACACTGAAGCTTTCTTT
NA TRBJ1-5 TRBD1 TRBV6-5 CASSLGQGNQPQHF TGTGCCAGCAGCCTGGGACAGGGGAATCAGCCCCAGCATTTT
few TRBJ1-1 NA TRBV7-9 CASSFPPRGENTEAFF TGTGCCAGCAGCTTCCCCCCACGGGGGGAGAACACTGAAGCTTTCTTT
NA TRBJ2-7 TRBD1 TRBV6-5 CASSPGTDYEQYF TGTGCCAGCAGCCCCGGGACAGACTACGAGCAGTACTTC
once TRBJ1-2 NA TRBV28 CASSLSGQVYGYTF TGTGCCAGCAGTTTATCTGGTCAGGTCTATGGCTACACCTTC
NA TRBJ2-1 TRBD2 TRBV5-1 CASSLWRGGLYNEQFF TGCGCCAGCAGCTTGTGGCGGGGGGGCCTCTACAATGAGCAGTTCTTC
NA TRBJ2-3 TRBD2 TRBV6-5 CASRTGLAGTDTQYF TGTGCCAGCAGGACCGGACTAGCGGGGACAGATACGCAGTATTTT
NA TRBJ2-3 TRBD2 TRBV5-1 CASSSGTSYTDTQYF TGCGCCAGCAGCTCCGGGACTAGCTACACAGATACGCAGTATTTT
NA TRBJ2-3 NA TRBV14 CASSHWQDFTDTQYF TGTGCCAGCAGCCACTGGCAGGATTTCACAGATACGCAGTATTTT
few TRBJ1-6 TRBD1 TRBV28 CASIRTGSSPLHF TGTGCCAGCATAAGGACAGGGTCCTCACCCCTCCACTTT
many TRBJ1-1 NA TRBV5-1 CASSPLQGTNTEAFF TGCGCCAGCAGCCCCTTACAGGGTACGAACACTGAAGCTTTCTTT
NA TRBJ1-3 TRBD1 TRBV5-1 CASSPGTAGNTIYF TGCGCCAGCAGCCCCGGGACAGCTGGAAACACCATATATTTT
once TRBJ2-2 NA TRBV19 CASRRDFTSTGELFF TGTGCCAGTAGGCGCGACTTTACAAGCACCGGGGAGCTGTTTTTT
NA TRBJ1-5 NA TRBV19 CASSMAWGGITQPQHF TGTGCCAGTAGTATGGCCTGGGGGGGAATCACTCAGCCCCAGCATTTT
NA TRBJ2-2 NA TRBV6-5 CASSYSRATGELFF TGTGCCAGCAGTTACTCGAGGGCTACCGGGGAGCTGTTTTTT
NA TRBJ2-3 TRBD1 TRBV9 CASSARQGTSTDTQYF TGTGCCAGCAGCGCCCGACAGGGGACCAGCACAGATACGCAGTATTTT
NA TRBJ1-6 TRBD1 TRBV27 CASSYRPGGADSPLHF TGTGCCAGCAGTTATCGTCCAGGGGGCGCGGATTCACCCCTCCACTTT
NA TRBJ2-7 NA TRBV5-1 CASSLGHQSSYEQYF TGCGCCAGCAGCCTTGGACACCAGAGCTCCTACGAGCAGTACTTC
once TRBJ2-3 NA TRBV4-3 CASSLRGSTDTQYF TGCGCCAGCAGCCTGCGGGGCAGCACAGATACGCAGTATTTT
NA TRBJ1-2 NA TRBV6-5 CASNPRGGNYGYTF TGTGCCAGCAACCCCCGGGGAGGTAACTATGGCTACACCTTC
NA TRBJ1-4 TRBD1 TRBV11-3 CASSLIGGGSTNEKLFF TGTGCCAGCAGCTTAATCGGAGGGGGCTCAACTAATGAAAAACTGTTTTTT
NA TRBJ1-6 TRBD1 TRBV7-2 CASSHGQGGSPLHF TGTGCCAGCAGCCACGGACAGGGAGGTTCACCCCTCCACTTT
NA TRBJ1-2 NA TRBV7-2 CASSPTGLTGGGYTF TGTGCCAGCAGCCCTACGGGACTCACCGGAGGGGGCTACACCTTC
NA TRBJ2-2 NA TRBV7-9 CASGQWTDPNTGELFF TGTGCCAGCGGCCAGTGGACAGACCCAAACACCGGGGAGCTGTTTTTT